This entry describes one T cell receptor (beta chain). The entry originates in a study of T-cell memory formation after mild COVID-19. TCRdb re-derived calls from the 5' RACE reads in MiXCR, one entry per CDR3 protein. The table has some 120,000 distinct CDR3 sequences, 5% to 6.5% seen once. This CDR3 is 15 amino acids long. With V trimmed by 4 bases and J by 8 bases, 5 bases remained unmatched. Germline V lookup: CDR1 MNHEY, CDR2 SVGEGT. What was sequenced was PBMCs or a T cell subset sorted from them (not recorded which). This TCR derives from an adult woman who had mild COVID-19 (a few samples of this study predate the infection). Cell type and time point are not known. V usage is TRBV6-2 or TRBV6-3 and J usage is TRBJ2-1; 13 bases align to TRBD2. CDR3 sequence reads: CASSLGLAGNYEQFF. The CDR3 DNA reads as TGTGCCAGCAGTTTGGGACTAGCGGGAAACTATGAGCAGTTCTTC.